The 26 T cell receptor beta chains listed next were all sequenced from one sample in a study of blood T cell repertoires in COVID-19. TCRdb's table, derived via immunoSEQ multiplex PCR, lists solely in-frame clones and lacks some. The sample consists of around 370,000 clones, 88% of them appearing once. Sequences were obtained from PBMCs or T cells enriched from blood (not recorded which). Every receptor here comes from a woman in her late teens or twenties who had recovered from COVID-19.

The chain carries TRBV2 and TRBJ2-7; 8 bases line up with TRBD1. The junction had 9 bases not matched to a gene; V was cut back by 6 bases and J by 2 bases. Per germline, CDR1 SNHLY and CDR2 FYNNEI. This CDR3 has 15 residues. CDR3 nucleotide sequence: TGTGCCAGCAGCGTCACGGGACAGGCAACCTACGAGCAGTACTTC. Translated: CASSVTGQATYEQYF.

The chain joins TRBV7-2 to TRBJ2-1, with 9 bases fitting TRBD2. V trimming: 4 bases; J trimming: 9 bases; junction bases outside the gene matches: 10. Germline lookup yields CDR1 SGHTA and CDR2 FQGNSA. This CDR3 contains 15 residues. CDR3 in amino acids: CASSWGASGDVEQFF. As DNA, the CDR3 is TGTGCCAGCAGCTGGGGGGCTAGCGGGGATGTTGAGCAGTTCTTC.

The rearrangement links TRBV6-5 to TRBJ2-3; TRBD2 agrees at 9 bases. The junction had 7 bases not matched to a gene; V was cut back by 2 bases and J by 4 bases. The CDR3 length is 16 residues. The germline CDR1 and CDR2 sequences are MNHEY and SVGAGI. The chain's CDR3 is CASSYDFAGGADTQYF. CDR3 nucleotides: TGTGCCAGCAGTTACGATTTTGCGGGGGGGGCAGATACGCAGTATTTT.

The chain couples TRBV29-1 to TRBJ2-7; 9 bases agree with TRBD1. The CDR3 covers 14 residues. Germline V gives CDR1 SQVTM, CDR2 ANQGSEA. With 4 bases clipped from V and 2 bases from J, the junction kept 6 bases outside the gene matches. The CDR3 loop reads CSVANRDRAYEQYF. The DNA for the CDR3 is TGCAGCGTTGCCAACCGGGACAGGGCCTACGAGCAGTACTTC.

The chain employs TRBV5-4 and TRBJ1-6; 8 nucleotides match TRBD1. Germline V gene data show CDR1 as SGHNT and CDR2 as YYREEE (reference sequence). V trimming: 4 bases; J trimming: 7 bases; junction bases outside the gene matches: 7. CDR3 length: 15 amino acids. CDR3 sequence (DNA): TGTGCCAGCAGCCCCTACGGACAGGGAAATTCACCCCTCCACTTT. Residues: CASSPYGQGNSPLHF. The full variable domain, with the rest looked up from reference TRBV5-4 and TRBJ1-6, is ETGVTQSPTHLIKTRGQQVTLRCSSQSGHNTVSWYQQALGQGPQFIFQYYREEENGRGNFPPRFSGLQFPNYSSELNVNALELDDSALYLCASSPYGQGNSPLHFGNGTRLTVT.

J is TRBJ1-4 and V is TRBV29-1; a possible D gene is TRBD1 (5 bases). V was cut by 0 bases and J by 6 bases, with 14 bases left in between. Germline loops: CDR1 SQVTM, CDR2 ANQGSEA. The CDR3 runs to 15 residues. This CDR3 is CSVEEVGGSHEKLFF. DNA of the CDR3: TGCAGCGTTGAAGAGGTGGGGGGAAGTCATGAAAAACTGTTTTTT.

The chain recombines TRBV5-6 with TRBJ1-2; D not resolved. Germline assignment: CDR1 SGHDT and CDR2 YYEEEE. Trimming cost V 9 bases and J 4 bases, with 7 bases left between them. This CDR3 spans 10 amino acids. The chain's CDR3 is CATQVYGYTF. The DNA for the CDR3 is TGTGCCACCCAGGTCTATGGCTACACCTTC.

J is TRBJ1-2 and V is TRBV5-1; D is possibly TRBD1 (5 bases). Germline V gene lookup returns CDR1 SGHRS and CDR2 YFSETQ. The CDR3 contains 12 residues. With 4 bases removed from V and 6 bases from J, the gap between germline ends came to 10 bases. The CDR3 sequence is CASSPPGDGYTF. CDR3 nucleotide sequence: TGCGCCAGCAGCCCACCGGGGGATGGCTACACCTTC.

V gene TRBV5-1 combines with J gene TRBJ1-2; 10 nucleotides line up with TRBD1. V dropped 1 base and J dropped 6; count of bases not matched to a gene: 6. Germline assignment: CDR1 SGHRS and CDR2 YFSETQ. This CDR3 is built from 15 residues. The CDR3 region has the DNA TGCGCCAGCAGCTTGAACCTCGGACAGGGGGATGGCTACACCTTC. Its translation is CASSLNLGQGDGYTF.

The V gene is TRBV28, the J gene TRBJ1-5; 7 positions agree with TRBD1. After removal of 5 bases from V and 3 bases from J, the junction contained 7 bases not matched to a gene. The CDR3 length is 15 residues. Per the germline V gene, CDR1 is MDHEN and CDR2 is SYDVKM. The CDR3 spells CASSPIDRVNQPQHF. The CDR3 DNA sequence: TGTGCCAGCAGTCCAATCGACAGGGTCAATCAGCCCCAGCATTTT.

This chain links TRBV6-6 with TRBJ1-2; TRBD1 agrees at 11 bases. V was pared by 2 bases and J by 6 bases, with 8 bases of the junction left unmatched. Germline V gene sequence: CDR1 MNHNY, CDR2 SVGAGI (reference sequence). The length of the CDR3 is 16 residues. CDR3 bases: TGTGCCAGCAGTTACACATTAGGACAGGGGGCTCATGGCTACACCTTC. It encodes CASSYTLGQGAHGYTF.

V is TRBV12-2 and J is TRBJ1-2; TRBD1, as called in the table, went unchecked against the DNA. TRBV12-2 is designated a pseudogene. There are 13 residues in the CDR3. The CDR3 sequence: CASRLPRDNGYTF. CDR3 nucleotides: TGTGCAAGTCGCTTACCTAGGGACAATGGCTACACCTTC.

The chain carries TRBV7-9 and TRBJ1-2; D is possibly TRBD1 (6 bases). The CDR3 extends over 12 amino acids. The germline V and J ends were trimmed by 2 bases and 8 bases, with 9 bases remaining between them. CDR1 SEHNR and CDR2 FQNEAQ come from the germline V gene (reference sequence). As DNA, the CDR3 is TGTGCCAGCAGCTTACCAGGGGACGGCTACACCTTC. Its translation: CASSLPGDGYTF.

The V gene is TRBV7-2, the J gene TRBJ2-3; 8 nucleotides agree with TRBD2. J was trimmed by 4 bases and V by 6 bases; bases with no gene match: 12. Per germline, CDR1 SGHTA and CDR2 FQGNSA. CDR3 length: 16 amino acids. CDR3 nucleotide sequence: TGTGCCAGCAGGGCGGGGGGATTACGGGGCGCAGATACGCAGTATTTT. Translating gives CASRAGGLRGADTQYF.

This rearrangement joins TRBV11-2 to TRBJ2-5, with D unclear. Trimming cost V 5 bases and J 0 bases, with 10 bases left between them. The CDR3 runs 14 residues. The germline CDR1 and CDR2 sequences are SGHAT and FQNNGV. The CDR3 protein is CASSRRLNQETQYF. The CDR3 nucleotides are TGTGCCAGCAGCCGTCGACTGAACCAAGAGACCCAGTACTTC. Full variable domain (outside the CDR3, taken from reference TRBV11-2 and TRBJ2-5): EAGVAQSPRYKIIEKRQSVAFWCNPISGHATLYWYQQILGQGPKLLIQFQNNGVVDDSQLPKDRFSAERLKGVDSTLKIQPAKLEDSAVYLCASSRRLNQETQYFGPGTRLLVL.

This chain uses TRBV6-4 with TRBJ2-7; no firm D call. The CDR3 has 11 residues. CDR1 and CDR2 (germline): MRHNA, SNTAGT. Trimming cost V 8 bases and J 1 base, with 6 bases left between them. The CDR3 loop reads CASYTSYEQYF. The CDR3 DNA is TGTGCCAGCTACACATCCTACGAGCAGTACTTC.

The rearrangement uses TRBV2 and TRBJ1-1; D not resolved. Trimming cost V 4 bases and J 1 base, with 13 bases left between them. The germline CDR1 and CDR2 sequences are SNHLY and FYNNEI. CDR3 length: 15 amino acids. CDR3 protein: CASSAQAQRNTEAFF. The CDR3 nucleotides read TGTGCCAGCAGTGCCCAGGCCCAAAGGAACACTGAAGCTTTCTTT.

This chain uses TRBV5-5 with TRBJ1-2; D remains ambiguous. CDR1 is SGHKS, CDR2 YYEKEE, per germline (reference sequence). Trimming stripped 3 bases from V and 2 bases from J, with 11 bases between. This CDR3 spans 14 amino acids. Here the CDR3 reads CASSSDSGNYGYTF. The CDR3 nucleotides are TGTGCCAGCAGCTCGGATTCGGGAAACTATGGCTACACCTTC.

The rearrangement joins TRBV13 to TRBJ2-3, with 9 bases fitting TRBD1. The V gene end was trimmed by 4 bases and the J gene end by 4 bases; junction bases not matched to a gene: 6. This CDR3 contains 15 residues. Germline V gene sequence: CDR1 PRHDT, CDR2 FYEKMQ (reference sequence). Here the CDR3 reads CASSWGTGRADTQYF. CDR3 in DNA: TGTGCCAGCAGCTGGGGGACAGGGCGCGCAGATACGCAGTATTTT.

This clone was recorded once. Written as DNA, the CDR3 is TGTGCCTGGAGTGGGAGGGGAGGCAATCAGCCCCAGCATTTT. This sequence encodes CAWSGRGGNQPQHF. The chain couples TRBV30 to TRBJ1-5, with a possible D match to TRBD1 (5 bases). The CDR3 totals 14 residues. V dropped 1 base and J dropped 2 bases, with 9 bases sitting between them. Per the germline V gene, CDR1 is GTSNPN and CDR2 is SVGIG (reference sequence).

The chain recombines TRBV4-1 with TRBJ2-1; the match to TRBD2 covers 7 bases. V was pared by 1 base and J by 6 bases, with 3 bases of the junction left unmatched. The CDR3 contains 14 residues. CDR1 is MGHRA and CDR2 is YSYEKL in the germline V gene. The chain's CDR3 is CASSQVSGVNEQFF. In DNA, the CDR3 is TGCGCCAGCAGCCAAGTGAGCGGGGTCAATGAGCAGTTCTTC.

V usage is TRBV7-2 and J usage is TRBJ1-4, with no clear D. V shed 1 base and J shed 4 bases, with 10 bases lying between them. This CDR3 region has 15 residues. The germline gives CDR1 SGHTA, CDR2 FQGNSA. The CDR3, as DNA: TGTGCCAGCAGCTTAGATGCGGCAGTTAATGAAAAACTGTTTTTT. Translated, it gives CASSLDAAVNEKLFF. The full variable domain, with the rest looked up from reference TRBV7-2 and TRBJ1-4, is GAGVSQSPSNKVTEKGKDVELRCDPISGHTALYWYRQSLGQGLEFLIYFQGNSAPDKSGLPSDRFSAERTGGSVSTLTIQRTQQEDSAVYLCASSLDAAVNEKLFFGSGTQLSVL.

This clone was seen a handful of times. The chain employs TRBV5-8 and TRBJ2-7, with D possibly being TRBD2 (5 bases). The CDR3 is made up of 13 amino acids. Germline V gene sequence: CDR1 SGHTS, CDR2 YDEGEE. With 2 bases removed from V and 6 bases from J, the gap between germline ends came to 12 bases. The CDR3 DNA is TGTGCCAGCAGCTTAGTGGGGAGAAGCGAGCAGTACTTC. Residues: CASSLVGRSEQYF.

This chain connects TRBV19 to TRBJ2-3; D is perhaps TRBD2 (6 bases). Trimming left V 6 bases short and J 5 bases short, with 12 bases between. The length of the CDR3 is 13 residues. Germline V gives CDR1 LNHDA, CDR2 SQIVND (reference sequence). The CDR3 is CASRGRGGDTQYF. In DNA, the CDR3 is TGTGCCAGTAGGGGGCGGGGTGGAGATACGCAGTATTTT.

The chain couples TRBV14 to TRBJ1-5, with D hard to call. The CDR3 has 13 residues. Germline CDR1 is SGHDN and CDR2 is FVKESK. V was shortened by 9 bases and J by 6 bases, with 15 bases between the two germline ends. CDR3 bases: TGTGCCAGAGCCATCGGTTCGGTTCAGCCCCAGCATTTT. This encodes CARAIGSVQPQHF.

The chain recombines TRBV5-6 with TRBJ1-3; maybe TRBD1 (5 bases). CDR1 SGHDT and CDR2 YYEEEE come from the germline V gene. The length of the CDR3 is 13 residues. Trimming shortened V by 2 bases and J by 5 bases, and 8 bases separated the two germline ends. DNA for the CDR3: TGTGCCAGCAGCTTCCAGGGAAGAAACACCATATATTTT. Translating it yields CASSFQGRNTIYF.